This is a list of T cell receptor beta chains from one sample in a study of T-cell memory formation after mild COVID-19. In TCRdb, the 5' RACE reads were re-called with MiXCR into one record per CDR3 protein. The sample shows 250,000 to 300,000 distinct CDR3 sequences, about 17% of them seen only once. Sequencing was carried out using PBMCs or a T cell subset sorted from them (not recorded which). The receptors come from a man aged 18 to 29 who had mild COVID-19 (a few samples of this study predate the infection). Cell type and time point are not known. The CDR3 runs from the conserved cysteine through the conserved F or W. The D gene is left open where the match is weak. A clone size is listed for some rows: how often the clone was seen (once, few, many), or a class if it is expanded.

V gene: TRBV20-1; J gene: TRBJ1-5; D gene: -; clone size: few; CDR3 protein: CSATLTGFSRANQPQHF; CDR3 DNA: TGCAGTGCTACCCTGACCGGTTTCTCGAGGGCCAATCAGCCCCAGCATTTT
V gene: TRBV11-2; J gene: TRBJ1-2; D gene: TRBD1; clone size: -; CDR3 protein: CASSLDRQGDGYTF; CDR3 DNA: TGTGCCAGCAGCTTAGATCGACAGGGTGATGGCTACACCTTC
V gene: TRBV4-1; J gene: TRBJ1-1; D gene: -; clone size: many; CDR3 protein: CASSLLGMNTEAFF; CDR3 DNA: TGCGCCAGCAGCCTTCTAGGGATGAACACTGAAGCTTTCTTT
V gene: TRBV12-5; J gene: TRBJ1-2; D gene: TRBD1; clone size: -; CDR3 protein: CASGFRTSPGTGFNGYTF; CDR3 DNA: TGTGCTAGTGGTTTCCGAACCTCCCCCGGGACAGGGTTTAATGGCTACACCTTC
V gene: TRBV7-2; J gene: TRBJ1-1; D gene: -; clone size: many; CDR3 protein: CASSPPGNTEAFF; CDR3 DNA: TGTGCCAGCAGCCCCCCTGGGAACACTGAAGCTTTCTTT
V gene: TRBV20-1; J gene: TRBJ1-1; D gene: -; clone size: -; CDR3 protein: CSASNSMNTEAFF; CDR3 DNA: TGCAGTGCTAGTAACAGCATGAACACTGAAGCTTTCTTT
V gene: TRBV20-1; J gene: TRBJ2-4; D gene: TRBD1; clone size: few; CDR3 protein: CSARDGTAKDIQYF; CDR3 DNA: TGCAGTGCTAGAGATGGGACAGCGAAGGACATTCAGTACTTC
V gene: TRBV12-3/TRBV12-4; J gene: TRBJ1-1; D gene: TRBD1; clone size: -; CDR3 protein: CASSPDRGYRAFF; CDR3 DNA: TGTGCCAGCAGTCCGGACAGGGGGTATCGTGCTTTCTTT
V gene: TRBV4-1; J gene: TRBJ2-3; D gene: -; clone size: -; CDR3 protein: CASSQDPGPVTDTQYF; CDR3 DNA: TGCGCCAGCAGCCAAGATCCGGGGCCCGTCACAGATACGCAGTATTTT
V gene: TRBV28; J gene: TRBJ2-3; D gene: TRBD2; clone size: -; CDR3 protein: CASSFSPSGGYTDTQYF; CDR3 DNA: TGTGCCAGCAGTTTTTCCCCTAGCGGGGGTTACACAGATACGCAGTATTTT
V gene: TRBV15; J gene: TRBJ2-1; D gene: -; clone size: -; CDR3 protein: CATSREPGVYNEQFF; CDR3 DNA: TGTGCCACCAGCAGAGAACCGGGGGTTTACAATGAGCAGTTCTTC
V gene: TRBV7-8; J gene: TRBJ2-5; D gene: -; clone size: few; CDR3 protein: CASSPPLAGRAQETQYF; CDR3 DNA: TGTGCCAGCAGCCCGCCACTGGCAGGGCGAGCCCAAGAGACCCAGTACTTC
V gene: TRBV6-2/TRBV6-3; J gene: TRBJ1-5; D gene: TRBD1; clone size: few; CDR3 protein: CASSQLTGASRPQHF; CDR3 DNA: TGTGCCAGCAGTCAACTCACAGGGGCCAGTCGGCCCCAGCATTTT
V gene: TRBV4-1; J gene: TRBJ1-2; D gene: -; clone size: -; CDR3 protein: CASSQAVGGDYGYTF; CDR3 DNA: TGCGCCAGCAGCCAAGCGGTCGGGGGGGACTATGGCTACACCTTC
V gene: TRBV2; J gene: TRBJ1-2; D gene: -; clone size: -; CDR3 protein: CAATVYGYTF; CDR3 DNA: TGTGCCGCCACCGTTTATGGCTACACCTTC
V gene: TRBV7-9; J gene: TRBJ2-3; D gene: -; clone size: -; CDR3 protein: CASSSPRWGADTQYF; CDR3 DNA: TGTGCCAGCAGTTCTCCAAGGTGGGGGGCAGATACGCAGTATTTT
V gene: TRBV29-1; J gene: TRBJ2-1; D gene: TRBD1; clone size: few; CDR3 protein: CSAGTDPYNEQFF; CDR3 DNA: TGCAGCGCCGGGACAGATCCTTACAATGAGCAGTTCTTC
V gene: TRBV6-6; J gene: TRBJ1-6; D gene: -; clone size: few; CDR3 protein: CASIPGGEQNSPLHF; CDR3 DNA: TGTGCCAGCATTCCCGGGGGGGAGCAAAATTCACCCCTCCACTTT
V gene: TRBV4-3; J gene: TRBJ1-6; D gene: -; clone size: -; CDR3 protein: CASSRSRAGSPLHF; CDR3 DNA: TGCGCCAGCAGCCGAAGCAGGGCAGGATCACCCCTCCACTTT
V gene: TRBV7-2; J gene: TRBJ2-1; D gene: TRBD2; clone size: -; CDR3 protein: CASSLGAPSGANEQFF; CDR3 DNA: TGTGCCAGCAGCTTAGGGGCGCCTAGCGGGGCTAATGAGCAGTTCTTC
V gene: TRBV18; J gene: TRBJ1-4; D gene: -; clone size: -; CDR3 protein: CASSPGGQEKLFF; CDR3 DNA: TGTGCCAGCTCACCGGGGGGTCAGGAAAAACTGTTTTTT
V gene: TRBV6-6; J gene: TRBJ2-7; D gene: -; clone size: -; CDR3 protein: CASSQSGEQYF; CDR3 DNA: TGTGCCAGCAGTCAGTCGGGGGAGCAGTACTTC
V gene: TRBV14; J gene: TRBJ2-3; D gene: -; clone size: many; CDR3 protein: CASSQDSPETWVYDTQYF; CDR3 DNA: TGTGCCAGCAGCCAAGATTCACCAGAGACGTGGGTTTATGATACGCAGTATTTT
V gene: TRBV11-1; J gene: TRBJ2-7; D gene: -; clone size: few; CDR3 protein: CASSDRTGAGYEQYF; CDR3 DNA: TGTGCCAGCAGCGATCGGACAGGAGCGGGCTACGAGCAGTACTTC
V gene: TRBV7-2; J gene: TRBJ2-7; D gene: -; clone size: few; CDR3 protein: CASSYPTAAYEQYF; CDR3 DNA: TGTGCCAGCAGCTACCCGACAGCGGCATACGAGCAGTACTTC
V gene: TRBV6-5; J gene: TRBJ1-5; D gene: -; clone size: -; CDR3 protein: CASSPRDGSNQPQHF; CDR3 DNA: TGTGCCAGCAGCCCCAGGGATGGGAGCAATCAGCCCCAGCATTTT
V gene: TRBV11-3; J gene: TRBJ2-1; D gene: -; clone size: -; CDR3 protein: CASSDRGGSYNEQFF; CDR3 DNA: TGTGCCAGCAGCGATAGGGGGGGCTCCTACAATGAGCAGTTCTTC
V gene: TRBV6-2/TRBV6-3; J gene: TRBJ2-1; D gene: -; clone size: -; CDR3 protein: CASSYPPGAYQRDEQFF; CDR3 DNA: TGTGCCAGCAGTTACCCCCCCGGGGCCTACCAAAGGGATGAGCAGTTCTTC
V gene: TRBV12-3/TRBV12-4; J gene: TRBJ1-6; D gene: TRBD1; clone size: few; CDR3 protein: CASSFVQGRSPLHF; CDR3 DNA: TGTGCCAGCAGTTTTGTACAGGGGCGGTCACCCCTCCACTTT
V gene: TRBV29-1; J gene: TRBJ2-1; D gene: TRBD2; clone size: -; CDR3 protein: CSVALAGVNNEQFF; CDR3 DNA: TGCAGCGTTGCACTAGCGGGGGTTAACAATGAGCAGTTCTTC
V gene: TRBV6-5; J gene: TRBJ2-6; D gene: TRBD1; clone size: -; CDR3 protein: CASSYWDSGSGANVLTF; CDR3 DNA: TGTGCCAGCAGTTACTGGGACAGCGGCTCTGGGGCCAACGTCCTGACTTTC
V gene: TRBV27; J gene: TRBJ2-1; D gene: -; clone size: many; CDR3 protein: CASSFLGHNEQFF; CDR3 DNA: TGTGCCAGCAGTTTTTTGGGACACAATGAGCAGTTCTTC
V gene: TRBV7-9; J gene: TRBJ1-5; D gene: -; clone size: -; CDR3 protein: CASSLAGQQPQHF; CDR3 DNA: TGTGCCAGCAGCTTAGCAGGGCAGCAGCCCCAGCATTTT
V gene: TRBV20-1; J gene: TRBJ2-3; D gene: -; clone size: few; CDR3 protein: CSARTGPITDTQYF; CDR3 DNA: TGCAGTGCCAGAACGGGGCCAATCACAGATACGCAGTATTTT
V gene: TRBV5-1; J gene: TRBJ2-1; D gene: TRBD1; clone size: -; CDR3 protein: CATCETGDNEQFF; CDR3 DNA: TGCGCCACTTGCGAGACAGGGGACAATGAGCAGTTCTTC
V gene: TRBV7-9; J gene: TRBJ2-1; D gene: -; clone size: -; CDR3 protein: CASSSRDGSSYNEQFF; CDR3 DNA: TGTGCCAGCAGCTCTCGGGACGGGAGCTCCTACAATGAGCAGTTCTTC
V gene: TRBV20-1; J gene: TRBJ1-1; D gene: -; clone size: -; CDR3 protein: CSAPGSGRHFEAFF; CDR3 DNA: TGCAGTGCCCCAGGCTCGGGGCGCCACTTTGAAGCTTTCTTT
V gene: TRBV29-1; J gene: TRBJ2-3; D gene: -; clone size: many; CDR3 protein: CSVGTLISTDTQYF; CDR3 DNA: TGCAGCGTGGGGACTCTAATAAGCACAGATACGCAGTATTTT
V gene: TRBV10-3; J gene: TRBJ1-2; D gene: -; clone size: few; CDR3 protein: CAISAQRPLWGYTF; CDR3 DNA: TGTGCCATCAGTGCTCAGCGGCCCCTATGGGGCTACACCTTC
V gene: TRBV5-1; J gene: TRBJ2-3; D gene: TRBD1; clone size: -; CDR3 protein: CASSRRDRDGTDTQYF; CDR3 DNA: TGCGCCAGCAGCCGCCGGGACAGGGATGGCACAGATACGCAGTATTTT
V gene: TRBV7-2; J gene: TRBJ1-1; D gene: -; clone size: many; CDR3 protein: CASSLQRNTEAFF; CDR3 DNA: TGCGCCAGCAGCTTGCAACGGAACACTGAAGCTTTCTTT
V gene: TRBV7-2; J gene: TRBJ2-6; D gene: -; clone size: -; CDR3 protein: CASSPLPSGANVLTF; CDR3 DNA: TGTGCCAGCAGCCCCCTCCCCTCTGGGGCCAACGTCCTGACTTTC
V gene: TRBV20-1; J gene: TRBJ2-1; D gene: -; clone size: few; CDR3 protein: CSATPGTSQFF; CDR3 DNA: TGCAGTGCCACGCCCGGGACTTCCCAGTTCTTC
V gene: TRBV4-1; J gene: TRBJ2-1; D gene: -; clone size: few; CDR3 protein: CASSQTEGGPHNEQFF; CDR3 DNA: TGCGCCAGCAGCCAAACGGAGGGGGGACCCCACAATGAGCAGTTCTTC
V gene: TRBV6-5; J gene: TRBJ1-4; D gene: -; clone size: once; CDR3 protein: CASSPTATKLFF; CDR3 DNA: TGTGCCAGCAGCCCGACTGCTACGAAACTGTTTTTT
V gene: TRBV13; J gene: TRBJ1-2; D gene: TRBD1; clone size: -; CDR3 protein: CASSLGQGKGYTF; CDR3 DNA: TGTGCCAGCAGCCTGGGACAGGGAAAGGGCTACACCTTC
V gene: TRBV7-2; J gene: TRBJ2-3; D gene: -; clone size: -; CDR3 protein: CASSLVADSTDTQYF; CDR3 DNA: TGTGCCAGCAGCTTAGTGGCAGATAGCACAGATACGCAGTATTTT
V gene: TRBV5-1; J gene: TRBJ1-5; D gene: -; clone size: few; CDR3 protein: CASSFGTENQPQHF; CDR3 DNA: TGCGCCAGCAGCTTCGGGACGGAGAATCAGCCCCAGCATTTT
V gene: TRBV19; J gene: TRBJ1-1; D gene: -; clone size: -; CDR3 protein: CASSAGYRVGTEAFF; CDR3 DNA: TGTGCCAGTAGTGCCGGGTACAGGGTGGGCACTGAAGCTTTCTTT
V gene: TRBV12-3/TRBV12-4; J gene: TRBJ1-1; D gene: TRBD1; clone size: -; CDR3 protein: CASSPQGLNTEAFF; CDR3 DNA: TGTGCCAGCAGTCCACAGGGGCTGAACACTGAAGCTTTCTTT
V gene: TRBV7-9; J gene: TRBJ2-3; D gene: -; clone size: -; CDR3 protein: CASSLGPDSLADTQYF; CDR3 DNA: TGTGCCAGCAGCTTAGGCCCGGACTCCCTGGCAGATACGCAGTATTTT
V gene: TRBV29-1; J gene: TRBJ2-5; D gene: -; clone size: few; CDR3 protein: CSVEIPGEGETQYF; CDR3 DNA: TGCAGCGTTGAAATCCCAGGCGAAGGGGAGACCCAGTACTTC
V gene: TRBV18; J gene: TRBJ1-1; D gene: -; clone size: -; CDR3 protein: CASSPFPRGNTEAFF; CDR3 DNA: TGTGCCAGCTCACCATTCCCGAGGGGGAACACTGAAGCTTTCTTT
V gene: TRBV29-1; J gene: TRBJ2-2; D gene: -; clone size: -; CDR3 protein: CSVELASGAGELFF; CDR3 DNA: TGCAGCGTTGAATTGGCATCGGGAGCCGGGGAGCTGTTTTTT
V gene: TRBV20-1; J gene: TRBJ1-1; D gene: TRBD1; clone size: few; CDR3 protein: CSARDRTGASEAFF; CDR3 DNA: TGCAGTGCTAGAGACCGGACAGGGGCTAGTGAAGCTTTCTTT
V gene: TRBV20-1; J gene: TRBJ2-5; D gene: TRBD2; clone size: -; CDR3 protein: CSARRGEGETQYF; CDR3 DNA: TGCAGTGCTCGTCGGGGGGAGGGAGAGACCCAGTACTTC
V gene: TRBV3-1; J gene: TRBJ1-5; D gene: -; clone size: -; CDR3 protein: CASSQAQGQPQHF; CDR3 DNA: TGTGCCAGCAGCCAAGCCCAGGGGCAGCCCCAGCATTTT
V gene: TRBV4-1; J gene: TRBJ2-3; D gene: TRBD2; clone size: -; CDR3 protein: CASSQERVAGGVTDTQYF; CDR3 DNA: TGCGCCAGCAGCCAAGAACGTGTAGCGGGGGGCGTCACAGATACGCAGTATTTT